Detailed here is one TCR beta chain. The germline V gene has CDR1 LNHDA and CDR2 SQIVND (reference sequence). CDR3 length: 14 amino acids. V lost 5 bases to trimming and J lost 1 base, with 12 bases between them. MiXCR, applied by TCRdb to the RT-PCR reads, yields one record per CDR3 protein. Of 550,000 to 750,000 distinct CDR3 sequences listed, approximately 15% were seen once; the top ten hold around 3.3%. The V and J genes are TRBV19 and TRBJ2-7; D unclear. The material sequenced was memory CD4+ T cells from blood. The TCR sequence derives from a female donor in good health, serving as a healthy control. CDR3 sequence: CASSSNGISYEQYF. CDR3 sequence (DNA): TGTGCCAGTAGTTCTAACGGAATTTCCTACGAGCAGTACTTC.